The clone carrying this TCR beta chain was detected a few times. The assay was immunoSEQ multiplex PCR, and TCRdb's table has in-frame clones only and misses some. The table lists tens of thousands of clones, 81% of them singletons. Per germline, CDR1 SGDLS and CDR2 YYNGEE. V was clipped by 1 base and J by 3 bases, with 5 bases between them. This CDR3 has 12 amino acids. This entry belongs to a study of blood T cell repertoires in COVID-19. Overall study: Both acute and convalescent COVID-19 samples were obtained from the United States, Italy and Spain.

The sample consisted of peripheral blood. This sequence joins TRBV9 and TRBJ2-7; D gene ambiguous. The clonotype was recovered from a man aged 50 to 60 with active or convalescent COVID-19. CDR3 residues: CASSVSGYEQYF. CDR3 sequence (DNA): TGTGCCAGCAGCGTATCGGGCTACGAGCAGTACTTC.